The rows below give T cell receptor beta chains drawn from one sample of a study of shared clonotypes between healthy human individuals. Measured with immunoSEQ multiplex PCR; TCRdb has only the in-frame clones, and not every one. The repertoire holds about 600,000 clones, with about 97% as singletons. Sequencing was carried out using naive CD4+ T cells sorted from blood. The origin of the receptors is a woman in her twenties or thirties in good health. The CDR3 runs from the conserved cysteine through the conserved F or W. Fields, in order: CDR3 length, J gene, V gene, clone size, CDR3 protein. Clone size is given for some rows only: seen once, a few or many times, or a class if the clone is expanded.

CDR3 length: 15
J gene: TRBJ2-7
V gene: TRBV5-8
clone size: .
CDR3 protein: CASSLEAAPSYEQYF

CDR3 length: 14
J gene: TRBJ2-3
V gene: TRBV7-9
clone size: few
CDR3 protein: CASSRTSGTDTQYF

CDR3 length: 15
J gene: TRBJ2-1
V gene: TRBV6-6
clone size: .
CDR3 protein: CASSPRDREYNEQFF

CDR3 length: 17
J gene: TRBJ2-2
V gene: TRBV11-2
clone size: .
CDR3 protein: CASSQSGKPRGTGELFF

CDR3 length: 13
J gene: TRBJ2-3
V gene: TRBV19
clone size: .
CDR3 protein: CASRQESTDTQYF

CDR3 length: 14
J gene: TRBJ2-1
V gene: TRBV2
clone size: once
CDR3 protein: CASITSGSGHEQFF

CDR3 length: 11
J gene: TRBJ1-2
V gene: TRBV9
clone size: few
CDR3 protein: CASRDNYGYTF

CDR3 length: 15
J gene: TRBJ2-7
V gene: TRBV6-4
clone size: .
CDR3 protein: CASSDLKRVSYEQYF

CDR3 length: 16
J gene: TRBJ1-4
V gene: TRBV4-1
clone size: once
CDR3 protein: CASSPGAGTGDEKLFF

CDR3 length: 17
J gene: TRBJ2-2
V gene: TRBV5-1
clone size: .
CDR3 protein: CASSLKGLNANTGELFF

CDR3 length: 13
J gene: TRBJ1-6
V gene: TRBV28
clone size: .
CDR3 protein: CASRLGGASPLHF

CDR3 length: 17
J gene: TRBJ1-5
V gene: TRBV4-1
clone size: .
CDR3 protein: CASSQEFFGRVDQPQHF

CDR3 length: 15
J gene: TRBJ1-2
V gene: TRBV5-1
clone size: .
CDR3 protein: CASRSGPTDNYGYTF

CDR3 length: 12
J gene: TRBJ2-3
V gene: TRBV2
clone size: .
CDR3 protein: CASSKSTDTQYF

CDR3 length: 16
J gene: TRBJ2-1
V gene: TRBV19
clone size: .
CDR3 protein: CASSPPGALGGNEQFF

CDR3 length: 18
J gene: TRBJ1-3
V gene: TRBV19
clone size: .
CDR3 protein: CASSILQLGANSGNTIYF

CDR3 length: 14
J gene: TRBJ1-1
V gene: TRBV27
clone size: .
CDR3 protein: CASSLGRGYTEAFF

CDR3 length: 14
J gene: TRBJ1-3
V gene: TRBV11-3
clone size: .
CDR3 protein: CASSLDRDGNTIYF

CDR3 length: 16
J gene: TRBJ2-7
V gene: TRBV28
clone size: .
CDR3 protein: CASSSQGAIYIYEQYF

CDR3 length: 15
J gene: TRBJ2-6
V gene: TRBV5-1
clone size: .
CDR3 protein: CASRQGATGANVLTF

CDR3 length: 16
J gene: TRBJ2-3
V gene: TRBV7-8
clone size: .
CDR3 protein: CASSLGRQQIADTQYF

CDR3 length: 16
J gene: TRBJ1-1
V gene: TRBV10-3
clone size: .
CDR3 protein: CAIRTGGQVGYTEAFF

CDR3 length: 17
J gene: TRBJ2-1
V gene: TRBV2
clone size: .
CDR3 protein: CASKSPTGGTGWDEQFF

CDR3 length: 14
J gene: TRBJ2-2
V gene: TRBV10-3
clone size: .
CDR3 protein: CAIRRGLDGGELFF

CDR3 length: 17
J gene: TRBJ2-5
V gene: TRBV4-1
clone size: .
CDR3 protein: CASSQPARTGKKKTQYF

CDR3 length: 16
J gene: TRBJ2-5
V gene: TRBV5-6
clone size: .
CDR3 protein: CASSLDRGVVQETQYF

CDR3 length: 17
J gene: TRBJ2-7
V gene: TRBV5-1
clone size: .
CDR3 protein: CASSRAGTGEWSYEQYF

CDR3 length: 13
J gene: TRBJ2-1
V gene: TRBV6-6
clone size: .
CDR3 protein: CASSSGQVNEQFF

CDR3 length: 14
J gene: TRBJ1-2
V gene: TRBV5-1
clone size: .
CDR3 protein: CASRARQGAYGYTF

CDR3 length: 13
J gene: TRBJ1-2
V gene: TRBV5-4
clone size: .
CDR3 protein: CASSQPERDGYTF

CDR3 length: 16
J gene: TRBJ2-5
V gene: TRBV7-2
clone size: .
CDR3 protein: CASSLLGSGNYKTQYF

CDR3 length: 16
J gene: TRBJ1-5
V gene: TRBV4-1
clone size: .
CDR3 protein: CASSQDPGERGQPQHF

CDR3 length: 12
J gene: TRBJ2-7
V gene: TRBV28
clone size: .
CDR3 protein: CASTSRPYEQYF

CDR3 length: 15
J gene: TRBJ1-5
V gene: TRBV6-5
clone size: .
CDR3 protein: CASSYSVPGGQPQHF

CDR3 length: 15
J gene: TRBJ2-1
V gene: TRBV11-2
clone size: .
CDR3 protein: CASSSGTGAYNEQFF

CDR3 length: 14
J gene: TRBJ2-5
V gene: TRBV5-1
clone size: .
CDR3 protein: CASSLGRSQETQYF

CDR3 length: 12
J gene: TRBJ2-7
V gene: TRBV29-1
clone size: .
CDR3 protein: CSGGDTSYEQYF

CDR3 length: 16
J gene: TRBJ1-4
V gene: TRBV25-1
clone size: .
CDR3 protein: CASSHQRGVLNEKLFF

CDR3 length: 13
J gene: TRBJ2-5
V gene: TRBV10-3
clone size: once
CDR3 protein: CAIRAESQETQYF

CDR3 length: 13
J gene: TRBJ1-3
V gene: TRBV6-5
clone size: few
CDR3 protein: CASTTRSGNTIYF

CDR3 length: 16
J gene: TRBJ2-4
V gene: TRBV29-1
clone size: once
CDR3 protein: CSVEGVGYLAKNIQYF

CDR3 length: 15
J gene: TRBJ2-3
V gene: TRBV6-1
clone size: .
CDR3 protein: CASRDRGGSADTQYF

CDR3 length: 15
J gene: TRBJ1-4
V gene: TRBV5-1
clone size: .
CDR3 protein: CASSPNGREDEKLFF

CDR3 length: 14
J gene: TRBJ1-5
V gene: TRBV6-1
clone size: .
CDR3 protein: CASSRGGGNQPQHF

CDR3 length: 13
J gene: TRBJ2-2
V gene: TRBV29-1
clone size: .
CDR3 protein: CSVITGGTGELFF

CDR3 length: 15
J gene: TRBJ1-5
V gene: TRBV19
clone size: .
CDR3 protein: CASIPRDPIIQPQHF

CDR3 length: 14
J gene: TRBJ2-2
V gene: TRBV6-4
clone size: .
CDR3 protein: CASSVEGHTGELFF

CDR3 length: 10
J gene: TRBJ2-7
V gene: TRBV28
clone size: .
CDR3 protein: CATRSYEQYF

CDR3 length: 13
J gene: TRBJ2-7
V gene: TRBV29-1
clone size: .
CDR3 protein: CSVGGSPNYEQYF

CDR3 length: 15
J gene: TRBJ2-5
V gene: TRBV28
clone size: .
CDR3 protein: CASSLFAGKLETQYF

CDR3 length: 19
J gene: TRBJ2-7
V gene: TRBV9
clone size: .
CDR3 protein: CASSVRRAGGPSPAYEQYF

CDR3 length: 15
J gene: TRBJ1-2
V gene: TRBV5-5
clone size: .
CDR3 protein: CASSSRTGGYDGYTF